What follows are 6 T cell receptor beta chains derived from one specimen sequenced in a study of T cell changes during pregnancy in multiple sclerosis. The protocol was immunoSEQ multiplex PCR, while the TCRdb copy is restricted to in-frame clones and leaves out a portion. The sample records tens of thousands of clones, around 91% being singletons. This specimen consisted of peripheral blood, obtained after pregnancy. Source of these receptors: a female donor in good health, enrolled as a control in a pregnancy study.

The chain recombines TRBV6-5 with TRBJ1-2; D possibly corresponds to TRBD1 (5 bases). The CDR3 has 14 amino acids. V shed 4 bases and J shed 1 base, with 10 bases lying between them. Germline V gene sequence: CDR1 MNHEY, CDR2 SVGAGI. In DNA form, the CDR3 reads TGTGCCAGCAGTTCAGGGCCAAATAACTATGGCTACACCTTC. Translated: CASSSGPNNYGYTF.

The count of this clone is one. The chain is built from TRBV7-2 and TRBJ2-5; 7 bases match TRBD2. The CDR3 length is 12 residues. Trimming at V came to 5 bases and at J to 4 bases, leaving 1 base not matched to a gene. Germline CDR1 and CDR2: SGHTA and FQGNSA. The chain's CDR3 is CASSRGVETQYF. CDR3 bases: TGTGCCAGCAGCCGGGGGGTAGAGACCCAGTACTTC.

The rearrangement uses TRBV9 and TRBJ1-5, with TRBD1 as a possible D gene (5 bases). The CDR3 runs 15 residues. The germline CDR1 and CDR2 sequences are SGDLS and YYNGEE. V gave up 0 bases and J gave up 4 bases, with 11 bases separating them. CDR3 region: CASSVGKTANQPQHF. Written as DNA, the CDR3 is TGTGCCAGCAGCGTAGGAAAGACAGCGAATCAGCCCCAGCATTTT.

This sequence joins TRBV5-1 and TRBJ1-1; no clear D. CDR1 is SGHRS, CDR2 YFSETQ, per germline. The CDR3 totals 13 residues. Trimming shortened V by 4 bases and J by 11 bases, and 18 bases separated the two germline ends. CDR3 sequence (DNA): TGCGCCAGCAGCAGGGAGGGCAGGTCGATGGCTTTCTTT. The encoded protein is CASSREGRSMAFF.

This chain uses TRBV28 with TRBJ2-3, with TRBD2 identical over 7 bases. Germline assignment: CDR1 MDHEN and CDR2 SYDVKM. J lost 2 bases, V lost 5 bases, and 7 bases had no gene match. This CDR3 comprises 15 residues. CDR3 DNA sequence: TGTGCCAGCAGTCCCCGGGGAGGGGCCACAGATACGCAGTATTTT. This encodes CASSPRGGATDTQYF.

The sample holds one count of this clone. This rearrangement joins TRBV18 to TRBJ2-3; the D gene is possibly TRBD2 (6 bases). This CDR3 has 13 amino acids. Trimming removed 6 bases at V and 2 bases at J, with 9 bases between. CDR1 is KGHSH and CDR2 is LQKENI in the germline V gene. In nucleotides, the CDR3 is TGTGCCAGCTCGGGACTGAACACAGATACGCAGTATTTT. It codes for CASSGLNTDTQYF.